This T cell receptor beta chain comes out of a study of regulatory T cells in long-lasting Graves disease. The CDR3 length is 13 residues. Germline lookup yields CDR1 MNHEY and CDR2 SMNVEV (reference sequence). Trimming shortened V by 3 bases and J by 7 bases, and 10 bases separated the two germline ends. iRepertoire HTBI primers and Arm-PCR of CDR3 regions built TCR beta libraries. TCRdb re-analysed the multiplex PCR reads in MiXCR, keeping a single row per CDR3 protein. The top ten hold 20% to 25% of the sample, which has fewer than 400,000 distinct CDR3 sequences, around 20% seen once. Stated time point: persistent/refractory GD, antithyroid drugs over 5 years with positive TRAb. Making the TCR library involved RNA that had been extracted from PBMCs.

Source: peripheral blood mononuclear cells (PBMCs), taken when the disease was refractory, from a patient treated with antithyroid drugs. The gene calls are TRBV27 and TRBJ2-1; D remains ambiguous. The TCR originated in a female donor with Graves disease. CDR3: CASSFPERNEQFF. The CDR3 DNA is TGTGCCAGCAGTTTTCCGGAGAGGAATGAGCAGTTCTTC.